Listed here is a single T cell receptor (beta chain). The data are from a study of OX40 agonist ivuxolimab in advanced cancers. Overall study context: The dose of intravenous ivuxolimab that patients received every 2 weeks ranged from 0.01 to 10 mg/kg. A male proportion of 70% to 90% was recorded, with mean age approximately 60 years and range about 20 to 90.

Baseline, cycle 4 day 1, and cycle 7 day 1 were the blood sampling points. The CDR3 is 12 residues long. From germline, CDR1 is SGHVS and CDR2 FQNEAQ. Trimming pared 1 base from V and 4 bases from J, leaving 2 bases between. This table comes from immunoSEQ multiplex PCR, and its TCRdb copy is limited to in-frame clones, with some not included. The sample records tens of thousands of clones, 81% being singletons. This TCR was sampled from an adult with an advanced solid tumor such as melanoma, head and neck, liver or kidney cancer. This chain links TRBV7-8 with TRBJ1-5; D is unresolved. The starting material was CD4+ or CD8+ T cells sorted from blood, obtained in a trial of the OX40 agonist ivuxolimab. CDR3: CASSLGNQPQHF. In DNA, the CDR3 is TGTGCCAGCAGCTTAGGGAATCAGCCCCAGCATTTT.